A single sample gave rise to the 18 T cell receptor beta chains below, sequenced in a study of blood T cell repertoires in COVID-19. Assay used: immunoSEQ multiplex PCR; TCRdb lists only in-frame clones, some missing. The profile covers some 460,000 clones, with 85% to 90% appearing a single time and around 4.5% taken by the ten largest. Sample: peripheral blood. The receptors were sampled from a woman in her thirties with acute or convalescent COVID-19.

This rearrangement joins TRBV28 to TRBJ2-3, with 11 bases that match TRBD2. The CDR3 runs to 16 residues. Germline-derived CDR1 and CDR2 are MDHEN and SYDVKM. Trimming cost V 4 bases and J 2 bases; bases outside gene matches: 5. The DNA of the CDR3 is TGTGCCAGCAGTTATGGGACTAGCGGAAACACAGATACGCAGTATTTT. This sequence encodes CASSYGTSGNTDTQYF.

The chain uses TRBV9 and TRBJ2-1; 10 nucleotides align to TRBD1. This CDR3 is built from 19 residues. Germline V gives CDR1 SGDLS, CDR2 YYNGEE. V shed 3 bases, J shed 4 bases, and the junction held 16 bases outside the gene matches. For the CDR3, the DNA is TGTGCCAGCAGCGGGCCGGGACAGGGGTGGGGGCGTGGATACAATGAGCAGTTCTTC. It specifies CASSGPGQGWGRGYNEQFF.

This clone was recorded once. The chain couples TRBV11-2 to TRBJ2-5, with D perhaps TRBD2 (5 bases). Trimming took off 1 base at V and 5 bases at J, with 8 bases between the two ends. Per the germline V gene, CDR1 is SGHAT and CDR2 is FQNNGV. The CDR3 consists of 13 residues. CDR3 sequence reads: CASSLGGLETQYF. In DNA form, the CDR3 reads TGTGCCAGCAGCTTAGGAGGGTTGGAGACCCAGTACTTC. The variable domain in full, completed from reference TRBV11-2 and TRBJ2-5, reads EAGVAQSPRYKIIEKRQSVAFWCNPISGHATLYWYQQILGQGPKLLIQFQNNGVVDDSQLPKDRFSAERLKGVDSTLKIQPAKLEDSAVYLCASSLGGLETQYFGPGTRLLVL.

This CDR3 is CASSIGGNSPLHF. The CDR3 DNA sequence: TGTGCCAGTAGTATCGGAGGGAATTCACCCCTCCACTTT. V gene TRBV19 combines with J gene TRBJ1-6; D not certain. The CDR3 contains 13 residues. The germline V gene has CDR1 LNHDA and CDR2 SQIVND (reference sequence). Trimming removed 3 bases at V and 7 bases at J, with 7 bases between.

This clone was observed a handful of times. This chain joins TRBV6-1 and TRBJ1-2, with D possibly matching TRBD1 (6 bases). Trimming left V 3 bases short and J 1 base short, with 18 bases between. The germline gives CDR1 MNHNS, CDR2 SASEGT. The CDR3 covers 17 residues. The CDR3 sequence is CASSDPTGNLINYGYTF. The CDR3 nucleotides are TGTGCCAGCAGTGACCCGACAGGAAACTTAATTAACTATGGCTACACCTTC.

V gene TRBV30 combines with J gene TRBJ1-4; no definite D call. V was shortened by 4 bases and J by 3 bases, with 9 bases between the two germline ends. CDR1 is GTSNPN, CDR2 SVGIG, per germline (reference sequence). The CDR3 runs to 13 residues. DNA of the CDR3: TGTGCCTGGAACTCTGGAGCTAATGAAAAACTGTTTTTT. This translates into CAWNSGANEKLFF.

The genes are TRBV28 and TRBJ2-7; TRBD2 aligns across 9 bases. CDR1 is MDHEN, CDR2 SYDVKM, per germline. The CDR3 has 14 amino acids. V dropped 3 bases and J dropped 6; count of bases not matched to a gene: 6. The CDR3 nucleotides are TGTGCCAGCAGTTTCCTAAGCGGGGGGAGCGAGCAGTACTTC. It translates to CASSFLSGGSEQYF.

The gene calls are TRBV7-9 and TRBJ2-6; D is undetermined. The V gene's germline CDR1 is SEHNR and CDR2 FQNEAQ (reference sequence). Trimming stripped 1 base from V and 1 base from J, with 2 bases between. The CDR3 runs 14 residues. Here the CDR3 DNA reads TGTGCCAGCAGCTTAGTATCTGGGGCCAACGTCCTGACTTTC. Its protein product is CASSLVSGANVLTF.

The table lists this clone with a few counts. Relative to the germline gene, one junction end is altered; a read error may explain this. The rearrangement links TRBV7-9 to TRBJ1-6; D gene unclear. Germline V gene lookup returns CDR1 SEHNR and CDR2 FQNEAQ (reference sequence). There are 12 residues in the CDR3. The CDR3 bases are TGTGCCAGCAGCTCCGATAATTCACCCCTCCACTTT. The encoded protein is CASSSDNSPLHF.

The chain links TRBV6-5 to TRBJ1-3; 8 bases map to TRBD1. V dropped 5 bases and J dropped 12; count of bases not matched to a gene: 6. CDR3 size: 12 residues. Germline CDR1 reads MNHEY; CDR2 reads SVGAGI. The CDR3 bases are TGTGCCAGCAGTCATGGACAGGGAGGCATATATTTT. This encodes CASSHGQGGIYF.

The V gene is TRBV6-5, the J gene TRBJ2-1; D may be TRBD1 (8 bases). Trimming shortened V by 6 bases and J by 8 bases, and 17 bases separated the two germline ends. Germline lookup yields CDR1 MNHEY and CDR2 SVGAGI. The CDR3 sequence is 14 residues long. This CDR3 reads CASSAGQGGYEQFF. The CDR3 DNA reads as TGTGCCAGCAGCGCAGGACAGGGAGGGTATGAGCAGTTCTTC.

This clone appeared a single time. The CDR3 here is CASSTRGGRGTSGLSSYNEQFF. CDR3 DNA: TGTGCCAGCAGCACCCGGGGGGGGAGAGGGACTAGCGGACTCAGCTCCTACAATGAGCAGTTCTTC. The V call is TRBV9, the J call TRBJ2-1; TRBD2 agrees at 11 bases. V lost 4 bases and J lost 0; bases outside the gene matches: 21. Per the germline V gene, CDR1 is SGDLS and CDR2 is YYNGEE. The CDR3 totals 22 residues.

This rearrangement joins TRBV4-1 to TRBJ2-5; D perhaps matches TRBD2 (5 bases). The CDR3 extends over 15 amino acids. Per germline, CDR1 MGHRA and CDR2 YSYEKL. With 2 bases removed from V and 5 bases from J, the gap between germline ends came to 15 bases. CDR3 residues: CASSQILARGETQYF. The CDR3 DNA sequence: TGCGCCAGCAGCCAAATCCTAGCCCGTGGGGAGACCCAGTACTTC.

For the CDR3, the DNA is TGTGCCAGCAGCTTAGTCAACAGGCTTAGCTACAATGAGCAGTTCTTC. Translating gives CASSLVNRLSYNEQFF. V gene TRBV11-1 combines with J gene TRBJ2-1; perhaps TRBD1 as D (5 bases). Trimming pared 1 base from V and 3 bases from J, leaving 13 bases between. The CDR3 totals 16 residues. Per germline, CDR1 SGHAT and CDR2 FQDESV (reference sequence).

The chain recombines TRBV19 with TRBJ2-3; 15 bases map to TRBD2. The germline gives CDR1 LNHDA, CDR2 SQIVND (reference sequence). The ends lost 3 bases at V and 10 bases at J; junction bases unmatched: 14. The CDR3 has 18 residues. The CDR3 DNA reads as TGTGCCAGTAGTATTGGGGGACTAGCGGGGGGCCACGATTTTGCGCAGTATTTT. As protein: CASSIGGLAGGHDFAQYF. Using reference TRBV19 and TRBJ2-3 for the parts outside the CDR3, the full variable domain is DGGITQSPKYLFRKEGQNVTLSCEQNLNHDAMYWYRQDPGQGLRLIYYSQIVNDFQKGDIAEGYSVSREKKESFPLTVTSAQKNPTAFYLCASSIGGLAGGHDFAQYFGPGTRLTVL.

This clone was seen just once. The V gene is TRBV3-1 (or the pseudogene TRBV3-2), the J gene TRBJ2-3; 8 bases are a match to TRBD2. After removal of 1 base from V and 3 bases from J, the junction contained 3 bases not matched to a gene. Germline V CDR1 and CDR2: LGHDT, YNNKEL (reference sequence). The CDR3 consists of 15 residues. The CDR3 DNA reads TGTGCCAGCAGCCAAGCGGGGGGGGCGACAGATACGCAGTATTTT. Its protein is CASSQAGGATDTQYF.

The rearrangement joins TRBV27 to TRBJ2-7; TRBD1 might be the D (5 bases). The V gene lost 3 bases and the J gene lost 3 bases, with 12 bases spanning the gap. This CDR3 region has 14 residues. The germline V gene encodes CDR1 MNHEY and CDR2 SMNVEV (reference sequence). CDR3 residues: CASSFLGAYYEQYF. The CDR3 DNA reads as TGTGCCAGCAGTTTCCTTGGGGCCTACTACGAGCAGTACTTC.

V gene TRBV9 combines with J gene TRBJ1-6; TRBD1 agrees at 7 bases. Germline V lookup: CDR1 SGDLS, CDR2 YYNGEE. J lost 0 bases, V lost 7 bases, and 7 bases had no gene match. The CDR3 contains 16 residues. The CDR3 DNA sequence: TGTGCCAGCGGGACAGTCGGGAGCTCCTATAATTCACCCCTCCACTTT. It translates to CASGTVGSSYNSPLHF.